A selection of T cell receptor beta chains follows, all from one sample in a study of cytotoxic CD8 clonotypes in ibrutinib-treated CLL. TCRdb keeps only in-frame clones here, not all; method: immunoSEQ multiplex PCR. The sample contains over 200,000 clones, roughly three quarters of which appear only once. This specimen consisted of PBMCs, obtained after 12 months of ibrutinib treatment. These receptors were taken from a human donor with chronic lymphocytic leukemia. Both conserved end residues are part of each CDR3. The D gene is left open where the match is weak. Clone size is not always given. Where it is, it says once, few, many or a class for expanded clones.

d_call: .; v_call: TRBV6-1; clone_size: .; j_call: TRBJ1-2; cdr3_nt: TGTGCCAGCAGTGAAATCGCTAACTCGGAGGGCTTCTATGGCTACACCTTC; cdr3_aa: CASSEIANSEGFYGYTF
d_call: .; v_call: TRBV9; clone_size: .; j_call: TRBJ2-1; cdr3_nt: TGTGCCAGCAGCCCCTTCGGGGAAGGCTCCTACAATGAGCAGTTCTTC; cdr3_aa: CASSPFGEGSYNEQFF
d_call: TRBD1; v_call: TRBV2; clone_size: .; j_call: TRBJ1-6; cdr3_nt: TGTGCCAAACAGGGGGCCAGCCTAAATTCACCCCTCCACTTT; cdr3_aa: CAKQGASLNSPLHF
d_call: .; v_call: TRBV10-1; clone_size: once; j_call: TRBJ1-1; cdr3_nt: TGCGCCAGCAGTCCCGGACAGATATCGAACACTGAAGCTTTCTTT; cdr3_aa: CASSPGQISNTEAFF
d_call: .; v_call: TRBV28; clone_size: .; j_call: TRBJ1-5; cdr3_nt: TGTGCCAGCAGTTTAGAGGATCAGCCCCAGCATTTT; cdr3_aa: CASSLEDQPQHF
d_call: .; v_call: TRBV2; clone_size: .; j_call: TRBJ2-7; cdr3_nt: TGTGCCAGCAGTGAATCGGCAGGGTACCTCCTCGAGCAGTACTTC; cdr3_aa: CASSESAGYLLEQYF
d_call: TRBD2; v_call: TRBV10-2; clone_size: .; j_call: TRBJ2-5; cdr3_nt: TGCGCCAGCAGTGAGTCTACGACTAGCGGGAGGGTCGGGGAGACCCAGTACTTC; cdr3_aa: CASSESTTSGRVGETQYF
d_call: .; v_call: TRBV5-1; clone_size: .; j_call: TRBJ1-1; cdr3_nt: TGCGCCAGCAGCTCAACAAATCCAGGGGAAACTGAAGCTTTCTTT; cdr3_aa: CASSSTNPGETEAFF
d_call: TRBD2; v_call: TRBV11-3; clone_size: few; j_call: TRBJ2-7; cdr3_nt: TGTGCCAGCAGCTTAGTGGGGGTTCGGGGCGGGAGGCGGTACGAGCAGTACTTC; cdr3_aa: CASSLVGVRGGRRYEQYF
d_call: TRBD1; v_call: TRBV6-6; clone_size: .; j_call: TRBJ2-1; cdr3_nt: TGTGCCAGCGGCTACAGGGGGCAGTTCTTC; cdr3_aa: CASGYRGQFF
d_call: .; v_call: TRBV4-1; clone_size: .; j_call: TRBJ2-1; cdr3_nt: TGCGCCAGCAGCCAGGGAGGCTACAATGAGCAGTTCTTC; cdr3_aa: CASSQGGYNEQFF
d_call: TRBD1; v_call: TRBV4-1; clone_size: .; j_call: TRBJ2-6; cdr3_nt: TGCGCCAGCAGCCGTGGACAGGTCTCTGGGGCCAACGTCCTGACTTTC; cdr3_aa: CASSRGQVSGANVLTF
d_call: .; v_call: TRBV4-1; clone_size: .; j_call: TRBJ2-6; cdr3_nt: TGCGCCAGCAGCCAAGACCCTTCTGGGGCCAACGTCCTGACTTTC; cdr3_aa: CASSQDPSGANVLTF
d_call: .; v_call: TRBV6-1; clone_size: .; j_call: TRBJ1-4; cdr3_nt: TGTGCCAGCAGTGGGACCCAGGGCGTCGGGATTAATGAAAAACTGTTTTTT; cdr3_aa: CASSGTQGVGINEKLFF
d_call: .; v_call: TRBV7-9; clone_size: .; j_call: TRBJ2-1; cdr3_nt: TGTGCCAGCTTCGTTGTCCAGCCAACGGATGAGCAGTTCTTC; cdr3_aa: CASFVVQPTDEQFF
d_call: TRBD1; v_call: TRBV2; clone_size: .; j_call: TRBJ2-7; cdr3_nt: TGTGCCAGCAGTTCCGGGACAGGGACCTACGAGCAGTACTTC; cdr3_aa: CASSSGTGTYEQYF
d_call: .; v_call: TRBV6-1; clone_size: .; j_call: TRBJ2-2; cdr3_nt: TGTGCCAGCGGCCTGGTACCGAACACCGGGGAGCTGTTTTTT; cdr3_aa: CASGLVPNTGELFF
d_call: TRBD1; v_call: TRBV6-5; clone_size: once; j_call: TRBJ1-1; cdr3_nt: TGTGCCAGCAGTCCCCGGGACAGGGCGAACACTGAAGCTTTCTTT; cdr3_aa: CASSPRDRANTEAFF
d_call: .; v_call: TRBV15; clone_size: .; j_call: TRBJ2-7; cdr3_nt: TGTGCCACCAGCAGGCCCAGCACGGAGCAGTACTTC; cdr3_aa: CATSRPSTEQYF
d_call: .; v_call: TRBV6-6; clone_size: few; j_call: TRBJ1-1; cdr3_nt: TGTGCCAGCAGTTACTCGGAGAATGAAGCTTTCTTT; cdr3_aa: CASSYSENEAFF
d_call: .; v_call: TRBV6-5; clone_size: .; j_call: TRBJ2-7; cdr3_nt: TGTGCCAGCAGTTTACCAGGGTCCTACGAGCAGTACTTC; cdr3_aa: CASSLPGSYEQYF
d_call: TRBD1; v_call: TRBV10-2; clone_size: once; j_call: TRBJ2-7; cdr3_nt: TGCGCCAGCAGTCAAACGGACAGGGGGCGCAGACACGAGCAGTACTTC; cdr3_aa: CASSQTDRGRRHEQYF
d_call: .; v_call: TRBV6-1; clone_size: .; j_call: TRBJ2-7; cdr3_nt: TGTGCCAGCAGAAAGGGGGAGGTAACCTACGAGCAGTACTTC; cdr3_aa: CASRKGEVTYEQYF
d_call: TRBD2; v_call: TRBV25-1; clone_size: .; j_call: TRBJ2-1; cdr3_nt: TGTGCCAGCAGTGATAAGGCTAGCGGGACCTACAATGAGCAGTTCTTC; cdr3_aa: CASSDKASGTYNEQFF
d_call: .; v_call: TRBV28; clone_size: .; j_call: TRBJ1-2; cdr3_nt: TGTGCCAGCTACCCAGGGTTTATGGGGTATGGCTACACCTTC; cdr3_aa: CASYPGFMGYGYTF
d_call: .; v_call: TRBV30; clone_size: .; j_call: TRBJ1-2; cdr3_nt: TGTGCCTGGAGTACCCGGGGGGAAGCTAACTATGGCTACACCTTC; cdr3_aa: CAWSTRGEANYGYTF
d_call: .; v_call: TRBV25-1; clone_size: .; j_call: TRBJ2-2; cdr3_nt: TGTGCCAGCAGTGTCCGCGCACACACCGGGGAGCTGTTTTTT; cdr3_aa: CASSVRAHTGELFF
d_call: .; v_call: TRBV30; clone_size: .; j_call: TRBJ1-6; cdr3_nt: TGTGCCTGGAGTGTAGGGGGGACGGGGAATTCACCCCTCCACTTT; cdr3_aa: CAWSVGGTGNSPLHF
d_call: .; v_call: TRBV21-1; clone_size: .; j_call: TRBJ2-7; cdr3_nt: TGTGCCAGCAATAAGGACAGCGAGACCTACGAGCAGTACTTC; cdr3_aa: CASNKDSETYEQYF
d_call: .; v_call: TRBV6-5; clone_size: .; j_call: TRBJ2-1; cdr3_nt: TGTGCCAGCGGAATAATGAGTGAGCAGTTCTTC; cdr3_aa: CASGIMSEQFF
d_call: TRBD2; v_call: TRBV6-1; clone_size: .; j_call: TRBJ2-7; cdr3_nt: TGTGCCAGCAGTGAAGGGCTAGCGGAGTCCTACGAGCAGTACTTC; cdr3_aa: CASSEGLAESYEQYF